This T cell receptor (beta chain) was sequenced in a study of STAT3 mutations in large granular lymphocyte leukemia (dated by TCRdb to about 2019). Study-level background: Canonical activating STAT3 mutations were detected in roughly half of the longitudinally sequenced T-LGLL patients. Over half of the T-LGLL patients were given one or more immunosuppressive therapy regimens, and 40% of those treated had a hematologic response. Patients with T-cell large granular lymphocyte leukemia underwent serial deep sequencing of TCRbeta CDR3 and STAT3 to reconstruct clonal hierarchy and dynamics. Eighteen representative T-LGLL cases were selected from an initial cohort of roughly 210 LGL patients for longitudinal TCRbeta and STAT3 sequencing. Two patients with natural killer LGL leukemia were also sequenced longitudinally as controls within the study. On average, sequencing was done at around 4 time points per patient, with the number of samplings ranging from 2 to 8. Study-level results and caveats: Persisting codominant clonotypes in some patients meant a small but highly pathogenic clone may have been missed. All T-LGLL patients had at least one immunodominant TCRbeta clonotype, and roughly half had multiple immunodominant subclonotypes. TCR clonotype switching after therapy was seen in about 35% of the 18 patients, with all newly emerging clones being STAT3 wild type. Dominant TCR clone burden was found to exceed STAT3 mutant burden in several patients, suggesting that STAT3 mutation arose secondarily within a pre-expanded clone. Because no samples were available when a clone first appeared, clonal expansion was inferred from samplings taken at other points. The linking of therapy response to changes in TCR clonal burden was complicated by variable intervals between samplings and differing treatment regimens.

DNA was extracted from blood mononuclear cells, and the same DNA was used for both TCR and STAT3 sequencing. To note about this clone: What antigen it recognizes has not been identified. No base quality information exists; no much larger clone differs at one position.

TCRbeta libraries were sequenced on an Illumina MiSeq, and an average of about 41,000 productive templates per sample was obtained. Using multiplex PCR amplification, the immunoSEQ assay generated the TCRbeta CDR3 libraries. As for how the authors treated the data: Repertoire diversity was computed as previously defined, with values near 0 indicating extremely monoclonal samples. Not all clones reach the TCRdb copy of this immuneACCESS table, which keeps in-frame sequences only. Checked studies attribute under half of the gap to unresolved V genes and leave the rest unexplained. V and J calls plus clone size are reproduced from that table; the DNA served to infer D and trimming. This sample gives some 37,000 clones in total; 70% to 90% of them show up just once. About 0.46% of the sample goes to the ten largest clones. The receptor comes from a human donor with T large granular lymphocyte leukemia. Some clones in this sample may be carry-over from other donors' samples. Source material: PBMCs.

The nucleotides are TGTGCCAGCAGCCAAGACGTTTCGATGAATTCACCCCTCCACTTT. Its coded protein is CASSQDVSMNSPLHF. This receptor chain uses TRBV4-2 and TRBJ1-6; confidence is insufficient to name the D gene. From cysteine to phenylalanine, the CDR3 is 15 amino acids long. Just the 45-base CDR3 DNA is kept, in frame starting at base 1. The germline V gene gives CDR1 as LGHNA and CDR2 as YNFKEQ. V gives up 0 bases and J gives up 7 bases, and the segment between their germline ends measures 10 bases.